This T cell receptor beta chain was retrieved from a study of glioma-infiltrating T cells. Findings and caveats of the study: Gliomas, especially low-grade, showed above-expected tissue-blood divergence; non-neoplastic patients showed below. Tissue and blood shared very few CDR3 sequences.

Using RNA template, CDR3s of TCR alpha and beta were amplified with iRepertoire arm-PCR. Tissue mRNA or PBMC total RNA, about 85-400 ng, went into one-step reverse transcription and amplification. Using its own MiXCR run on the multiplex PCR reads, TCRdb lists one record per CDR3 protein. Of more than 9,000 distinct CDR3 sequences listed, more than 20% are singletons. CDR3 length equals 16 residues. Trimming at V came to 4 bases and at J to 0 bases, leaving 7 bases not matched to a gene. From germline, CDR1 is SEHNR and CDR2 FQNEAQ (reference sequence). This clonotype showed up many times. Its cognate antigen is unknown.

This clonotype was obtained from a human donor with low-grade glioma or glioblastoma, undergoing nonglioma brain surgery, or in good health (not recorded which). The sequenced sample consisted of glioma tissue, nonneoplastic brain tissue, or PBMCs (not recorded which). J is TRBJ2-3 and V is TRBV7-9; 7 bases fit TRBD2. The CDR3 DNA follows: TGTGCCAGCAGCTCCACGCTAGCGGCTAGCACAGATACGCAGTATTTT. It translates to CASSSTLAASTDTQYF.